The 13 T cell receptor beta chains presented below share a single source sample, sequenced in a study of glioma-infiltrating T cells. The iRepertoire nested amplicon-rescue multiplex PCR amplified TCR alpha and beta CDR3s from RNA. TCRdb re-derived calls from the multiplex PCR reads in MiXCR, one entry per CDR3 protein. The data contain thousands of distinct CDR3 sequences, around 92% of them singletons. What was sequenced was glioma tissue, nonneoplastic brain tissue, or PBMCs (not recorded which). These receptors all stem from a human donor with low-grade glioma or glioblastoma, undergoing nonglioma brain surgery, or in good health (not recorded which).

Comments on this clonotype: This beta chain turned up in a library designed for alpha chains; as an off-target read, its abundance says little. The chain links TRBV7-9 to TRBJ2-7; perhaps TRBD1 as D (5 bases). V gave up 6 bases and J gave up 2 bases, with 11 bases separating them. The CDR3 totals 13 residues. Germline V gene lookup returns CDR1 SEHNR and CDR2 FQNEAQ (reference sequence). This chain's CDR3 is CASSDWTTYEQYV. As DNA, the CDR3 is TGTGCCAGCAGTGATTGGACAACCTACGAGCAGTACGTC.

Of note for this clonotype: The library was prepared for alpha chains; this beta chain is a stray read, so its frequency means little. This chain uses TRBV6-1 with TRBJ1-1; D perhaps matches TRBD1 (5 bases). Germline V gene lookup returns CDR1 MNHNS and CDR2 SASEGT. V lost 2 bases to trimming and J lost 1 base, with 5 bases between them. The CDR3 length is 13 residues. CDR3 sequence reads: CASSEQGNTEAFF. In nucleotides, the CDR3 is TGTGCCAGCAGTGAACAGGGGAACACTGAAGCTTTCTTT.

In regard to this clonotype: In a library made to pick up alpha chains, this beta chain is a stray read with a size that means little. The gene calls are TRBV20-1 and TRBJ1-6, with TRBD1 as a possible D gene (6 bases). Trimming removed 6 bases at V and 7 bases at J, with 16 bases between. This CDR3 comprises 14 residues. Germline CDR1 reads DFQATT; CDR2 reads SNEGSKA (reference sequence). CDR3 sequence (DNA): TGCAGTGCGGGCCTGGGGGCAGGAAATTCACCCCTCCACTTT. This codes for CSAGLGAGNSPLHF.

In regard to this clonotype: This beta chain is a stray sequence in a library constructed for alpha chains; its clone size is not meaningful. The genes are TRBV20-1 and TRBJ1-2, with D uncertain. Trimming took 7 bases from V and 0 from J, leaving 6 bases between them. This CDR3 is 11 amino acids long. Germline V gene data show CDR1 as DFQATT and CDR2 as SNEGSKA (reference sequence). The CDR3 sequence: CSGVANYGYTF. The CDR3 DNA follows: TGCAGTGGAGTAGCTAACTATGGCTACACCTTC.

Concerning this clonotype itself: This beta chain is an off-target read within a library intended for alpha chains, so its frequency means little. CDR3 sequence: CASTSQGYSNQPQHF. In DNA, the CDR3 is TGTGCCAGCACCAGCCAGGGGTATAGCAATCAGCCCCAGCATTTT. The rearrangement joins TRBV6-1 to TRBJ1-5, with D perhaps TRBD1 (6 bases). The CDR3 contains 15 residues. Per germline, CDR1 MNHNS and CDR2 SASEGT. Trimming left V 7 bases short and J 0 bases short, with 13 bases between.

This clonotype was found a few times. This beta chain was picked up by a library intended for alpha chains and is off target, so its count carries little meaning. This chain links TRBV27 with TRBJ1-1; tentatively, D is TRBD1 (5 bases). The germline V gene encodes CDR1 MNHEY and CDR2 SMNVEV (reference sequence). The germline V and J ends were trimmed by 2 bases and 5 bases, with 9 bases remaining between them. This CDR3 is built from 13 residues. The CDR3 here is CASSLGEGTEAFF. CDR3 in DNA: TGTGCCAGCAGTTTAGGGGAGGGGACTGAAGCTTTCTTT.

As concerns this clonotype: Being off target in a library aimed at alpha chains, this beta chain has a size of little meaning. The chain joins TRBV27 to TRBJ2-5; 14 nucleotides align to TRBD2. CDR3 length: 18 residues. Germline V gives CDR1 MNHEY, CDR2 SMNVEV (reference sequence). The V gene end was trimmed by 5 bases and the J gene end by 1 base; junction bases not matched to a gene: 9. Here the CDR3 DNA reads TGTGCCAGCAGTCCAGGACTAGCGGGGGGCCCGTCCCAAGAGACCCAGTACTTC. This translates into CASSPGLAGGPSQETQYF.

With respect to this clonotype: This beta chain came through as a stray read in a library set up for alpha chains, and its size says little. The chain carries TRBV20-1 and TRBJ2-3; TRBD2 aligns across 10 bases. The J segment lost 0 bases and the V segment lost 2 bases, leaving 14 bases of the junction unmatched. Germline V lookup: CDR1 DFQATT, CDR2 SNEGSKA (reference sequence). The CDR3 totals 19 residues. In nucleotides, the CDR3 is TGCAGTGCTAGACACCAGACTCCGGGACTAGCGCCTAGCACAGATACGCAGTATTTT. Encoded protein: CSARHQTPGLAPSTDTQYF.

As regards this clonotype: Compared with germline, one end of the junction differs, possibly owing to a read error. This beta chain is off target for a library built for alpha chains, so its abundance means little. The V call is TRBV7-2, the J call TRBJ1-1; no clear D. The CDR3 runs 16 residues. From germline, CDR1 is SGHTA and CDR2 FQGNSA. The DNA of the CDR3 is TGTGCCAGAAGCTTATTGGGCCCCGGGATTGGTACTGAAGCTTTCTTT. It is translated as CARSLLGPGIGTEAFF.

To note about this clonotype: For a library built for alpha chains, this beta chain is a stray read; little rests on its size. V usage is TRBV20-1 and J usage is TRBJ1-4; D is undetermined. Germline CDR1 and CDR2: DFQATT and SNEGSKA (reference sequence). The CDR3 extends over 12 amino acids. V shed 5 bases and J shed 7 bases, with 11 bases lying between them. CDR3: CSALYAGEKLFF. In nucleotides, the CDR3 is TGCAGTGCTTTGTATGCTGGTGAAAAACTGTTTTTT.

Concerning this clonotype: The size of this beta chain means little, since it is a stray read in a library made for alpha chains. This chain links TRBV4-2 with TRBJ2-2; no clear D gene. CDR3 length equals 15 residues. Per germline, CDR1 LGHNA and CDR2 YNFKEQ. With 0 bases removed from V and 4 bases from J, the gap between germline ends came to 9 bases. CDR3 residues: CASSQENRVTGELFF. The CDR3 nucleotides read TGTGCCAGCAGCCAAGAAAACCGGGTCACCGGGGAGCTGTTTTTT.

In the case of this clonotype: This beta chain is a stray sequence in a library constructed for alpha chains; its clone size is not meaningful. The J gene is TRBJ2-2, the V gene TRBV4-3; 11 nucleotides align to TRBD2. The ends lost 4 bases at V and 0 bases at J; junction bases unmatched: 1. Looked up from germline, CDR1 is LGHNA and CDR2 is YSLEER. The CDR3 runs 16 residues. The CDR3 reads CASSRGLAANTGELFF. Here the CDR3 DNA reads TGCGCCAGCAGCCGGGGACTAGCGGCGAACACCGGGGAGCTGTTTTTT.

Note on this clonotype: This beta chain came through as a stray read in a library set up for alpha chains, and its size says little. V gene TRBV7-9 combines with J gene TRBJ1-2; TRBD1 is a possible D gene (5 bases). Germline V lookup: CDR1 SEHNR, CDR2 FQNEAQ (reference sequence). V lost 3 bases, J lost 2 bases, and 7 bases lay in between. The CDR3 is made up of 13 amino acids. The CDR3: CASSFDSNYGYTF. CDR3 coding DNA: TGTGCCAGCAGCTTCGACAGCAACTATGGCTACACCTTC.